A selection of T cell receptor beta chains follows, all from one sample in a study of OX40 agonist ivuxolimab in advanced cancers. Data came from immunoSEQ multiplex PCR; TCRdb stores just in-frame clones and leaves some out. The sample consists of about 60,000 clones, under 95% of them appearing once. The sample was CD4+ or CD8+ T cells sorted from blood, taken in a trial of the OX40 agonist ivuxolimab. These receptor sequences come from an adult with an advanced solid tumor such as melanoma, head and neck, liver or kidney cancer. The conserved cysteine and the conserved F or W are not part of the CDR3 here. D genes are given only for firm matches.

d_call v_call cdr3_aa
- TRBV7-3 ASSLKPPLGDPVKHYEQY
- TRBV19 ASSIVGGASYEQY
- TRBV7-9 ASSLNTGTPYEQY
TRBD1 TRBV7-2 ASSLLRGRGNTGELF
TRBD1 TRBV6-5 ASSFRTGSYNEQF
- TRBV18 ASSPGQYYEQY
- TRBV28 ASSFGPTGSYEQY
- TRBV11-3 ASSPPGTGTNTGELF
TRBD1 TRBV18 ASSPQDRGPEQY
- TRBV28 ASSSGQLTDTQY
- TRBV6-6 ASSPRPSSGNTIY
TRBD2 TRBV11-3 ASRSGLAGAPDTQY
TRBD2 TRBV4-1 ASSQERGLAGVQEQF
- TRBV11-2 ASTAGAPYTGELF
TRBD2 TRBV29-1 SVEGAAGARPYEQY
- TRBV6-5 ASSYSRTGPSREQY
TRBD1 TRBV7-2 ASSFTGGWAF
- TRBV6-5 ASTKNWRTDTQY
- TRBV7-9 ASTLGTATMGETQY
- TRBV6-5 ASSDRYGYT
- TRBV7-3 ASSLLGDSTDTQY
- TRBV28 ASSWTDNTGELF
- TRBV19 ATTNREMNTEAF
- TRBV18 ASSPGRLNTGELF
TRBD1 TRBV7-2 ASSLVEDRGYEQY
- TRBV28 ASIDTLDGYT
- TRBV6-1 ASSRYYGYT
- TRBV29-1 SVWVLAGVTEAF
- TRBV7-3 ASSLGPSSGNTIY
TRBD2 TRBV28 APRRLAGFHGANVLT
TRBD2 TRBV4-1 ASSPLSGRGEQY
TRBD2 TRBV27 ASTSGNNEQF
- TRBV28 ASSPANIYEQF
- TRBV7-8 ASSFGLNTEAF
- TRBV5-1 ASKSEGTTNEKLF
TRBD2 TRBV5-4 ASSLAGGLLGETQY
- TRBV11-3 ASSLARTVA
TRBD1 TRBV28 ASKKRVGTGLSGANVLT
- TRBV11-3 ASSLEGGIPPNEQF
- TRBV18 ASSPPIYNEQF
TRBD2 TRBV2 ASFRLAGVGEQY
TRBD2 TRBV9 ASSVRGGYSNEQF
TRBD2 TRBV6-4 ASGLAGGRRSYNEQF
- TRBV9 ASSVTIYTGELF
TRBD2 TRBV5-1 ASSLETSGRPGANVLT
- TRBV5-1 ASSLGGSQETQY
- TRBV30 AWSVGLANEQF
TRBD2 TRBV4-3 ASSQAAGTSIQY
TRBD2 TRBV27 ASSFLAGGPREQF